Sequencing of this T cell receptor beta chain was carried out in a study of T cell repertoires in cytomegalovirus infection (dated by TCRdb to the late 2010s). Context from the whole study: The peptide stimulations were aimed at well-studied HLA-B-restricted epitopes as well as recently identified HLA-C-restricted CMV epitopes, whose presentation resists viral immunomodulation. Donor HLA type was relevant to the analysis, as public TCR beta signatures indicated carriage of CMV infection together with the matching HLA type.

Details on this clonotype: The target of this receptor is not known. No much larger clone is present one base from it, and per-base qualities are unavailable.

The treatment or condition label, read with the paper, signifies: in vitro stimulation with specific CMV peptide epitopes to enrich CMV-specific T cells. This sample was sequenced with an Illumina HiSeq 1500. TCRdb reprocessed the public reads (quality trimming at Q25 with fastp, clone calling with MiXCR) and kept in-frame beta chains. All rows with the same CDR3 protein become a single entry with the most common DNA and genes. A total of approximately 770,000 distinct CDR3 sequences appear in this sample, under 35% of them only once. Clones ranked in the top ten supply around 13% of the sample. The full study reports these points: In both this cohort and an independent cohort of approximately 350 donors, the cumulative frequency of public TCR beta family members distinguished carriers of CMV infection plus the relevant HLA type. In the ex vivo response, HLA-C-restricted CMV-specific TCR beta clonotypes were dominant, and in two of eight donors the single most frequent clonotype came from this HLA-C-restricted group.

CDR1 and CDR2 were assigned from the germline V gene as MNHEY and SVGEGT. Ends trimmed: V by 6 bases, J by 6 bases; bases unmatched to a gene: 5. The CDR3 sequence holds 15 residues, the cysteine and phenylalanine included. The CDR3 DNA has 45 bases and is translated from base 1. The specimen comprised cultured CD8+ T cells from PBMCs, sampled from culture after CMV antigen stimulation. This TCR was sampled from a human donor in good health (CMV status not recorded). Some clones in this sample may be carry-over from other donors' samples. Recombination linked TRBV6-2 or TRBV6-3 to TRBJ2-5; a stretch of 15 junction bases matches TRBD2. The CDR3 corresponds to CASSGLAGGLKTQYF. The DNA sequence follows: TGTGCCAGCAGCGGACTAGCGGGGGGGTTGAAGACCCAGTACTTC.